The clone carrying this TCR beta chain has ten or more counts. Tregs were sorted as CD4+CD25+CD127-/low cells. Trimming shortened V by 4 bases and J by 0 bases, and 14 bases separated the two germline ends. CDR3 length: 16 residues. Germline V gene data show CDR1 as KGHDR and CDR2 as SFDVKD. TCRdb reprocessed the 5' RACE reads via MiXCR and lists one record per CDR3 protein. This sample yields about 32,000 distinct CDR3 sequences, of which roughly 27% are seen a single time; 2.3% belongs to the top ten. The source material was tumor-infiltrating Tregs sorted from the breast tumor. This chain joins TRBV24-1 and TRBJ1-2; D not resolved. The receptor's source is a female donor with breast cancer. The CDR3 bases are TGTGCCACCAGTGACCCTTCGACCGGAACTAACTATGGCTACACCTTC. Translation: CATSDPSTGTNYGYTF.